The rows below give T cell receptor beta chains drawn from one sample of a study of T cell repertoires in cytomegalovirus infection. MiXCR, run by TCRdb on the reads, gives a single entry per CDR3 protein. The sample lists approximately 500,000 distinct CDR3 sequences; roughly 10% were seen once. Sequencing input: PBMCs. These receptors were collected from a human donor in good health (CMV status not recorded). Some clones in this sample may be carry-over from other donors' samples. Both conserved end residues are part of each CDR3. A D gene is named only where the DNA matches it firmly. Expanded clones are given a class, and other clones once, few, many or no size at all.

D	size	J	V	DNA	CDR3
-	-	TRBJ2-1	TRBV12-3/TRBV12-4	TGTGCCAGCAGTGCGGGGACAGCTGAGCAGTTCTTC	CASSAGTAEQFF
-	many	TRBJ1-5	TRBV4-1	TGCGCCAGCAGCCAGGTCCGCGGGGGGGAAGGCAATCAGCCCCAGCATTTT	CASSQVRGGEGNQPQHF
-	few	TRBJ1-6	TRBV2	TGTGCCAGCAGTGTCACCATCTATAATTCACCCCTCCACTTT	CASSVTIYNSPLHF
TRBD1	many	TRBJ2-5	TRBV7-6	TGTGCCAGCAGCATCCCAGGGGGCCAAGAGACCCAGTACTTC	CASSIPGGQETQYF
-	few	TRBJ2-1	TRBV2	TGTGCCAGCAGTGTACTCCGGGCCACCAATGAGCAGTTCTTC	CASSVLRATNEQFF
TRBD2	few	TRBJ2-2	TRBV9	TGTGCCAGCAGCGTAGAGTCGGGGGGGCTGGGCGGGGAGCTGTTTTTT	CASSVESGGLGGELFF
TRBD2	many	TRBJ2-1	TRBV5-4	TGTGCCAGCAGCTCGTTAGCGGGGGCCCGCTACAATGAGCAGTTCTTC	CASSSLAGARYNEQFF
-	-	TRBJ2-1	TRBV24-1	TGTGCCACCAGTGGAGTAAGAAGGTCCTACAATGAGCAGTTCTTC	CATSGVRRSYNEQFF
-	-	TRBJ1-5	TRBV7-9	TGTGCCAGCAGCTTAGGAGCAGGGAACGATCAGCCCCAGCATTTT	CASSLGAGNDQPQHF
TRBD1	many	TRBJ1-2	TRBV19	TGTGCCAGTAGTCCCCGGACAGGGGCGTTTGGCTACACCTTC	CASSPRTGAFGYTF
-	-	TRBJ2-1	TRBV19	TGTGCCAGTAGTATTAATACAGGGAAAAGCAATGAGCAGTTCTTC	CASSINTGKSNEQFF
TRBD2	many	TRBJ2-1	TRBV5-4	TGTGCCAGCAGCTTAAGGCGGGAGTCCTACAATGAGCAGTTCTTC	CASSLRRESYNEQFF
TRBD2	few	TRBJ2-2	TRBV4-2	TGTGCCAGCAGCCAAGACCCCGGGGGGTACACCGGGGAGCTGTTTTTT	CASSQDPGGYTGELFF
TRBD1	-	TRBJ1-1	TRBV7-3	TGTGCCAGCAGCTTAAGAGGGCCCGGGACAGGGGATACTGAAGCTTTCTTT	CASSLRGPGTGDTEAFF
-	many	TRBJ1-6	TRBV5-1	TGCGCCAGCAGCTTGGTTAGTGACGGAAGGAATTCACCCCTCCACTTT	CASSLVSDGRNSPLHF